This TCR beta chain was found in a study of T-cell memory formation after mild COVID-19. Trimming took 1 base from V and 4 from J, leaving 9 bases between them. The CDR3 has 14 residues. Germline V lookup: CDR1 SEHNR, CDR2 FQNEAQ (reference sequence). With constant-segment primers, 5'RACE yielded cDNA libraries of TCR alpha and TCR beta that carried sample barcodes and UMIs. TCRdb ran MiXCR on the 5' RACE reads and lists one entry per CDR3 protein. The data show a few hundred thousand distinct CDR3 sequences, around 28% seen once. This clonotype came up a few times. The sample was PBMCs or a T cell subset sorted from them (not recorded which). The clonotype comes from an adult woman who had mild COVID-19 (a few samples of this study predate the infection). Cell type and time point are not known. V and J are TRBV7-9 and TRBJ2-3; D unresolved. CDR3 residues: CASSLEVQPDTQYF. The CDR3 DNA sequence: TGTGCCAGCAGCTTAGAGGTACAGCCAGATACGCAGTATTTT.